This TCR beta chain came from a study of cytomegalovirus exposure and HLA in healthy donors. Study-wide background: The platform used for the 120 or so validation repertoires matched that of the roughly 630 first-cohort repertoires, a later analysis reported.

As regards this clone: Its matching antigen is unknown.

This CDR3 spans 15 amino acids. V lost 0 bases and J lost 2; bases outside the gene matches: 4. Germline values: CDR1 MNHEY, CDR2 SVGAGI. Study findings and constraints: The authors listed around 150 TCR beta chains as cytomegalovirus-associated. Most TCR sequences proved rare, with some public TCRs found in many donors. Specificity of a few CMV-associated chains for CMV antigens was verified in vitro.

The table came from immunoSEQ multiplex PCR; TCRdb's copy has only in-frame clones and leaves some out. The sample lists approximately 100,000 clones; approximately 84% were seen once. V gene TRBV6-5 combines with J gene TRBJ2-7, with TRBD1 identical over 7 bases. Sequencing input: PBMCs. This TCR was recovered from a man aged 18-30 years in good health and CMV-seropositive. In nucleotides, the CDR3 is TGTGCCAGCAGTTACTCGATTGGGACAGCCTACGAGCAGTACTTC. Residues: CASSYSIGTAYEQYF.